This T cell receptor beta chain derives from a study of blood T cell repertoires in COVID-19. Study context: Donors in the United States, Italy and Spain gave samples during acute or convalescent COVID-19. T cells, B-cell-depleted T cells, or PBMCs provided the cDNA or gDNA that served as material.

Original handling: The authors estimated nucleated cell counts from reference gene primer amplification. TCRdb keeps only in-frame clones here, not all; method: immunoSEQ multiplex PCR. For V, J and clone size, that table is used; D and trimming come from the DNA. The data show approximately 220,000 clones, around 84% seen once. Trimming took 1 base from V and 0 from J, leaving 4 bases between them. The CDR3 is 13 residues long. CDR1 is MNHEY and CDR2 is SMNVEV in the germline V gene (reference sequence). This sequence joins TRBV27 and TRBJ2-7, with unresolved D. The sample was peripheral blood. This TCR was recovered from a man aged 55 to 70 with acute or convalescent COVID-19. Written as DNA, the CDR3 is TGTGCCAGCAGTTTATACAACTCCTACGAGCAGTACTTC. It translates to CASSLYNSYEQYF.